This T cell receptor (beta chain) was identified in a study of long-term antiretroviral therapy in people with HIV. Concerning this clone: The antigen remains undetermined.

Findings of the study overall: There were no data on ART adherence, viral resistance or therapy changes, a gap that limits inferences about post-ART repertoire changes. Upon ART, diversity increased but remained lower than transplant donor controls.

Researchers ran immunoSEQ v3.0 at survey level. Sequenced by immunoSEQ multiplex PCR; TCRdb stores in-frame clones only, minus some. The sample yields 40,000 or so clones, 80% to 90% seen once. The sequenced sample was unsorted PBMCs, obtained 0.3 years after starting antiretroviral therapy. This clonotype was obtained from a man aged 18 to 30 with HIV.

In nucleotides, the CDR3 is TGCGCCAGCAGCCAGGTACTTGAGCGGGAGGTCACAGATACGCAGTATTTT. Translation: CASSQVLEREVTDTQYF. This sequence joins TRBV4-3 and TRBJ2-3, with 9 bases that match TRBD2. The ends lost 3 bases at V and 2 bases at J; junction bases unmatched: 9. The CDR3 has 17 residues. Germline values: CDR1 LGHNA, CDR2 YSLEER.